This entry lists 27 T cell receptor beta chains sequenced from one sample in a study of blood T cell repertoires in COVID-19. The assay was immunoSEQ multiplex PCR, and TCRdb's table has in-frame clones only and misses some. The sample shows around 160,000 clones, 80% to 90% of them seen only once. Specimen: peripheral blood. All receptors derive from a human donor with acute or convalescent COVID-19. The donor label of this sample is uncertain.

The J gene is TRBJ2-1, the V gene TRBV19; D remains ambiguous. The CDR3 consists of 13 residues. The germline gives CDR1 LNHDA, CDR2 SQIVND (reference sequence). The V gene lost 11 bases and the J gene lost 5 bases, with 16 bases spanning the gap. The CDR3 DNA is TGTGCCTCCGCAGGCTGGCAGGACAATGAGCAGTTCTTC. This encodes CASAGWQDNEQFF.

The chain recombines TRBV7-2 with TRBJ2-2, with D possibly matching TRBD1 (5 bases). The V gene lost 5 bases and the J gene lost 4 bases, with 17 bases spanning the gap. The CDR3 runs to 16 residues. The germline V gene has CDR1 SGHTA and CDR2 FQGNSA. The CDR3: CASSLWGGQTTGELFF. The DNA for the CDR3 is TGTGCCAGCAGCCTATGGGGCGGACAAACCACCGGGGAGCTGTTTTTT.

This rearrangement joins TRBV6-5 to TRBJ1-1, with D unclear. Germline V gene lookup returns CDR1 MNHEY and CDR2 SVGAGI. The CDR3 covers 13 residues. V was cut by 6 bases and J by 0 bases, with 8 bases left in between. The CDR3 sequence is CASSPEVNTEAFF. The CDR3 DNA is TGTGCCAGCAGCCCGGAGGTGAACACTGAAGCTTTCTTT.

Here the CDR3 reads CASSPNRGPYGYTF. The CDR3 bases are TGTGCCAGCAGCCCTAACAGGGGCCCCTATGGCTACACCTTC. The J gene is TRBJ1-2, the V gene TRBV14, with 7 bases that match TRBD1. Germline CDR1 and CDR2: SGHDN and FVKESK. This CDR3 contains 14 residues. Germline trimming cut 4 bases from V and 4 bases from J; bases unmatched to any gene: 6.

This sequence joins TRBV23-1 and TRBJ2-2; 10 bases are a match to TRBD1. TRBV23-1 is known as an ORF, though its function is uncertain. There are 16 residues in the CDR3. The trim removed 2 bases at V and 3 bases at J, leaving 3 bases unmatched. DNA for the CDR3: TGCGCCAGCAGTCAACCGGGACAGGGGTACACCGGGGAGCTGTTTTTT. Its protein is CASSQPGQGYTGELFF.

CDR3 residues: CSVRGTSGAYNEQFF. The CDR3 nucleotides are TGCAGCGTTCGTGGGACTAGCGGGGCTTACAATGAGCAGTTCTTC. The rearrangement links TRBV29-1 to TRBJ2-1, with 13 bases identical to TRBD2. This CDR3 spans 15 amino acids. Germline CDR1 reads SQVTM; CDR2 reads ANQGSEA. The trim removed 5 bases at V and 4 bases at J, leaving 5 bases unmatched.

This chain connects TRBV7-9 to TRBJ1-6, with D unclear. This CDR3 spans 14 amino acids. Trimming took off 5 bases at V and 0 bases at J, with 5 bases between the two ends. Looked up from germline, CDR1 is SEHNR and CDR2 is FQNEAQ (reference sequence). This CDR3 is CASSPSSYNSPLHF. In DNA form, the CDR3 reads TGTGCCAGCAGCCCCAGCTCCTATAATTCACCCCTCCACTTT.

V usage is TRBV3-1 (or the pseudogene TRBV3-2) and J usage is TRBJ1-2; TRBD1 matches 8 bases. The CDR3 has 13 amino acids. Germline lookup yields CDR1 LGHDT and CDR2 YNNKEL (reference sequence). Germline trimming cut 4 bases from V and 4 bases from J; bases unmatched to any gene: 2. The CDR3 spells CASSLTGAYGYTF. The CDR3 DNA follows: TGTGCCAGCAGCCTGACAGGGGCCTATGGCTACACCTTC.

V usage is TRBV2 and J usage is TRBJ2-3; 8 nucleotides agree with TRBD2. This CDR3 is 14 amino acids long. V gave up 2 bases and J gave up 3 bases; unmatched junction bases: 1. In germline, CDR1 is SNHLY, CDR2 FYNNEI. CDR3 residues: CASSETGGTDTQYF. The CDR3 region has the DNA TGTGCCAGCAGTGAAACGGGAGGGACAGATACGCAGTATTTT.

The chain has TRBV5-1 and TRBJ1-1; 8 bases map to TRBD1. The CDR3 runs 16 residues. Germline V gene sequence: CDR1 SGHRS, CDR2 YFSETQ. J gave up 1 base and V 4 bases, and 9 bases lay outside the gene matches. In nucleotides, the CDR3 is TGCGCCAGCAGCCTGTTCACCGGGACAGGGAACACTGAAGCTTTCTTT. It yields the protein CASSLFTGTGNTEAFF.

The CDR3 DNA sequence: TGCAGCGTTGAGATCGGGACAGGGGGCTATGGCTACACCTTC. Translated: CSVEIGTGGYGYTF. The V gene is TRBV29-1, the J gene TRBJ1-2; 11 nucleotides agree with TRBD1. With V trimmed by 3 bases and J by 4 bases, 4 bases remained unmatched. The germline CDR1 and CDR2 sequences are SQVTM and ANQGSEA. The CDR3 covers 14 residues.

V gene TRBV5-5 combines with J gene TRBJ2-3; possibly TRBD1 for D (6 bases). The V end was cut by 7 bases, the J end by 0 bases, with 15 bases between. This CDR3 is 15 amino acids long. Germline V gene sequence: CDR1 SGHKS, CDR2 YYEKEE (reference sequence). CDR3 sequence reads: CASFLPGQSTDTQYF. CDR3 bases: TGTGCCAGCTTTCTGCCGGGACAAAGCACAGATACGCAGTATTTT.

J is TRBJ1-6 and V is TRBV10-3; possible D gene TRBD1, 5 bases. There are 14 residues in the CDR3. The V gene lost 4 bases and the J gene lost 10 bases, with 14 bases spanning the gap. CDR1 is ENHRY, CDR2 SYGVKD, per germline. The CDR3 here is CAISAPGGNSPLHF. Written as DNA, the CDR3 is TGTGCCATCAGTGCGCCGGGGGGGAACTCACCCCTCCACTTT.

This chain joins TRBV11-3 and TRBJ1-5; D call uncertain. Per the germline V gene, CDR1 is SGHNT and CDR2 is YENEEA. The CDR3 runs 17 residues. V lost 1 base, J lost 1 base, and 14 bases lay in between. The CDR3 spells CASSLGAHRGSNQPQHF. CDR3 nucleotide sequence: TGTGCCAGCAGCTTAGGGGCCCACAGAGGGAGCAATCAGCCCCAGCATTTT. Supplemented by reference TRBV11-3 and TRBJ1-5, the full variable domain reads EAGVVQSPRYKIIEKKQPVAFWCNPISGHNTLYWYLQNLGQGPELLIRYENEEAVDDSQLPKDRFSAERLKGVDSTLKIQPAELGDSAVYLCASSLGAHRGSNQPQHFGDGTRLSIL.

This chain links TRBV12-3 or TRBV12-4 with TRBJ1-5, with D hard to call. The V and J ends lost 2 bases and 7 bases respectively, with 9 bases between them. The CDR3 contains 13 residues. This CDR3 is CASSLFPGQPQHF. CDR3 bases: TGTGCCAGCAGTTTATTCCCGGGACAGCCCCAGCATTTT.

The chain recombines TRBV6-4 with TRBJ2-2, with D maybe TRBD1 (5 bases). The CDR3 runs to 15 residues. Trimming took off 6 bases at V and 0 bases at J, with 11 bases between the two ends. Germline V lookup: CDR1 MRHNA, CDR2 SNTAGT. Here the CDR3 DNA reads TGTGCCAGCAGCCGGCAGGGCGCGAACACCGGGGAGCTGTTTTTT. Protein: CASSRQGANTGELFF.

This clone came up a few times. The V call is TRBV6-6, the J call TRBJ2-5; D not certain. Germline CDR1 reads MNHNY; CDR2 reads SVGAGI (reference sequence). V was trimmed by 2 bases and J by 6 bases, leaving 13 bases between them. The CDR3 sequence is 14 residues long. As DNA, the CDR3 is TGTGCCAGCAGTTACAACGTGGCGGAAAAGACCCAGTACTTC. This gives the protein CASSYNVAEKTQYF.

The chain recombines TRBV3-1 (or the pseudogene TRBV3-2) with TRBJ2-7, with D possibly matching TRBD1 (6 bases). Trimming left V 4 bases short and J 4 bases short, with 14 bases between. This CDR3 is 14 amino acids long. Germline lookup yields CDR1 LGHDT and CDR2 YNNKEL (reference sequence). The CDR3 sequence is CASSPGHSRYEQYF. The CDR3 bases are TGTGCCAGCAGCCCGGGACATAGCCGATACGAGCAGTACTTC.

The V call is TRBV10-2, the J call TRBJ1-4, with 7 bases identical to TRBD1. The CDR3 sequence is 16 residues long. V lost 4 bases, J lost 0 bases, and 5 bases stayed unmatched. Germline V gene lookup returns CDR1 WSHSY and CDR2 SAAADI. In nucleotides, the CDR3 is TGCGCCAGCAGTGCGGGACAGAGATCAACTAATGAAAAACTGTTTTTT. As protein: CASSAGQRSTNEKLFF.

The rearrangement links TRBV6-1 to TRBJ1-5; the D gene is possibly TRBD1 (6 bases). Germline assignment: CDR1 MNHNS and CDR2 SASEGT. The V gene lost 0 bases and the J gene lost 0 bases, with 21 bases spanning the gap. This CDR3 contains 20 residues. The CDR3, as DNA: TGTGCCAGCAGTGAAGCAGGGGCAGGGGTGGTCCGATATAGCAATCAGCCCCAGCATTTT. The encoded protein is CASSEAGAGVVRYSNQPQHF.

The CDR3 region is CASSIQGANYGYTF. In DNA form, the CDR3 reads TGTGCCAGTAGTATCCAAGGAGCTAACTATGGCTACACCTTC. The chain links TRBV19 to TRBJ1-2; D remains unclear. The V end lost 3 bases, the J end lost 0 bases, and 8 bases lay between the germline ends. CDR1 LNHDA and CDR2 SQIVND come from the germline V gene (reference sequence). The CDR3 loop spans 14 amino acids. The variable domain in full, with the rest retrieved from reference TRBV19 and TRBJ1-2, is DGGITQSPKYLFRKEGQNVTLSCEQNLNHDAMYWYRQDPGQGLRLIYYSQIVNDFQKGDIAEGYSVSREKKESFPLTVTSAQKNPTAFYLCASSIQGANYGYTFGSGTRLTVV.

The CDR3 nucleotides read TGCGCCAGTGGACTAGGGTCTCAAACAGATACGCAGTATTTT. This sequence encodes CASGLGSQTDTQYF. This sequence joins TRBV5-1 and TRBJ2-3; 7 bases map to TRBD2. Germline CDR1 is SGHRS and CDR2 is YFSETQ. Unmatched junction bases numbered 9, after V lost 8 bases and J lost 3 bases. CDR3 length: 14 amino acids.

This clone has a handful of counts. V and J are TRBV27 and TRBJ1-6, with TRBD1 matching 7 bases. There are 14 residues in the CDR3. Germline CDR1 MNHEY, CDR2 SMNVEV (reference sequence). J gave up 9 bases and V 8 bases, and 10 bases lay outside the gene matches. The DNA of the CDR3 is TGTGCCAGCGGGGGATGGACAGGCCCTTCACCCCTCCACTTT. This gives the protein CASGGWTGPSPLHF.

The gene calls are TRBV5-6 and TRBJ2-5; D might be TRBD2 (6 bases). V lost 0 bases, J lost 3 bases, and 9 bases lay in between. Germline loops: CDR1 SGHDT, CDR2 YYEEEE. The CDR3 sequence is 14 residues long. The CDR3 coding sequence is TGTGCCAGCAGCTTGGACAGGAGGGAAGAGACCCAGTACTTC. It translates to CASSLDRREETQYF.

This sequence joins TRBV4-2 and TRBJ2-7; 12 bases fit TRBD1. The CDR3 covers 16 residues. Germline CDR1 is LGHNA and CDR2 is YNFKEQ. V dropped 4 bases and J dropped 5; count of bases not matched to a gene: 9. The DNA for the CDR3 is TGTGCCAGCAGCCTGAACCCGGGACAGGGGGCCCACGAGCAGTACTTC. Translating gives CASSLNPGQGAHEQYF.

This chain uses TRBV3-1 (or the pseudogene TRBV3-2) with TRBJ1-3; unclear D gene. V was trimmed by 2 bases and J by 3 bases, leaving 5 bases between them. Per germline, CDR1 LGHDT and CDR2 YNNKEL (reference sequence). The CDR3 totals 13 residues. The CDR3 DNA follows: TGTGCCAGCAGCCAACGAGGTGGAAACACCATATATTTT. Amino acids: CASSQRGGNTIYF.

The CDR3 bases are TGTGCCAGCACCGGTAGCGGCTCCACAGATACGCAGTATTTT. Its translation is CASTGSGSTDTQYF. This sequence joins TRBV9 and TRBJ2-3; weak D call: TRBD2 (6 bases). V was shortened by 6 bases and J by 2 bases, with 13 bases between the two germline ends. The germline V gene has CDR1 SGDLS and CDR2 YYNGEE. There are 14 residues in the CDR3.